These 14 T cell receptor beta chains were sequenced from one sample in a study of blood T cell repertoires in COVID-19. Method: immunoSEQ multiplex PCR; TCRdb's copy keeps in-frame clones and lacks some. The table shows around 150,000 clones, with roughly 80% occurring only once. Sequencing was done on a sample of peripheral blood. These receptors all stem from a man aged 50 to 60 with active or convalescent COVID-19.

This chain uses TRBV7-3 with TRBJ2-1; tentatively, D is TRBD2 (6 bases). Trimming removed 5 bases from V and 2 bases from J, with 13 bases in between. The CDR3 length is 15 residues. Germline CDR1 and CDR2: SGHTA and FQGTGA. The CDR3 bases are TGTGCCAGCAGCCGAGGAGGGGAGGCCTACAATGAGCAGTTCTTC. This gives the protein CASSRGGEAYNEQFF. Based on the CDR3 plus reference TRBV7-3 and TRBJ2-1, the full variable domain is GAGVSQTPSNKVTEKGKYVELRCDPISGHTALYWYRQSLGQGPEFLIYFQGTGAADDSGLPNDRFFAVRPEGSVSTLKIQRTERGDSAVYLCASSRGGEAYNEQFFGPGTRLTVL.

This sequence joins TRBV6-5 and TRBJ2-1; 10 nucleotides line up with TRBD1. The CDR3 has 16 residues. Germline assignment: CDR1 MNHEY and CDR2 SVGAGI. V was clipped by 2 bases and J by 5 bases; unmatched bases: 6. In DNA, the CDR3 is TGTGCCAGCAGTTACGATCCGGGACAGGGGAACAATGAGCAGTTCTTC. It specifies CASSYDPGQGNNEQFF.

The chain links TRBV11-2 to TRBJ2-1; TRBD2 agrees at 7 bases. After removal of 6 bases from V and 6 bases from J, the junction contained 14 bases not matched to a gene. Looked up from germline, CDR1 is SGHAT and CDR2 is FQNNGV. The CDR3 sequence is 16 residues long. The CDR3 DNA reads TGTGCCAGCAGGTGGTTAACCGGGAGGTCGGGCAATGAGCAGTTCTTC. Amino acids: CASRWLTGRSGNEQFF.

V and J are TRBV7-9 and TRBJ1-1, with TRBD1 matching over 7 bases. The junction had 10 bases not matched to a gene; V was cut back by 5 bases and J by 7 bases. This CDR3 is built from 14 residues. Germline assignment: CDR1 SEHNR and CDR2 FQNEAQ (reference sequence). The CDR3 spells CASSIRQGPDEAFF. DNA of the CDR3: TGTGCCAGCAGCATAAGACAGGGACCTGATGAAGCTTTCTTT. The whole variable domain, filled in from reference TRBV7-9 and TRBJ1-1, reads DTGVSQNPRHKITKRGQNVTFRCDPISEHNRLYWYRQTLGQGPEFLTYFQNEAQLEKSRLLSDRFSAERPKGSFSTLEIQRTEQGDSAMYLCASSIRQGPDEAFFGQGTRLTVV.

The V and J genes are TRBV27 and TRBJ1-5, with D possibly TRBD1 on 6 matching bases. CDR1 is MNHEY, CDR2 SMNVEV, per germline (reference sequence). V dropped 1 base and J dropped 3 bases, with 13 bases sitting between them. The CDR3 totals 16 residues. The CDR3 bases are TGTGCCAGCAGTTTATACAGGGTTGAAAACAATCAGCCCCAGCATTTT. It translates to CASSLYRVENNQPQHF.

This clone appeared once. The V call is TRBV2, the J call TRBJ1-5, with D perhaps TRBD1 (5 bases). With 1 base removed from V and 4 bases from J, the gap between germline ends came to 5 bases. This CDR3 spans 13 amino acids. Germline loops: CDR1 SNHLY, CDR2 FYNNEI. The CDR3 region has the DNA TGTGCCAGCAGTGAAGAGGGGAATCAGCCCCAGCATTTT. This encodes CASSEEGNQPQHF.

The chain employs TRBV10-1 and TRBJ1-3, with TRBD1 matching 9 bases. The CDR3 loop spans 17 amino acids. The germline gives CDR1 WNHNN, CDR2 SYGVQD (reference sequence). The junction had 12 bases not matched to a gene; V was cut back by 6 bases and J by 3 bases. The CDR3 is CASSARDREISGNTIYF. The DNA for the CDR3 is TGCGCCAGCAGCGCCCGGGACAGGGAAATTAGTGGAAACACCATATATTTT.

The V and J genes are TRBV29-1 and TRBJ2-3; TRBD2 is a possible D gene (5 bases). CDR1 is SQVTM and CDR2 is ANQGSEA in the germline V gene. Trimming left V 7 bases short and J 7 bases short, with 12 bases between. CDR3 length equals 11 residues. The CDR3 protein is CSGDTGNTQYF. The CDR3 DNA reads as TGCAGCGGCGATACGGGGAATACGCAGTATTTT.

This chain uses TRBV7-9 with TRBJ1-5; possible D gene TRBD1, 6 bases. The CDR3 sequence is 14 residues long. From germline, CDR1 is SEHNR and CDR2 FQNEAQ (reference sequence). The ends were cut back, 1 base at V and 3 bases at J, with 7 bases in the middle. The CDR3 DNA sequence: TGTGCCAGCAGCTTAGGGGGGCCCAATCAGCCCCAGCATTTT. This encodes CASSLGGPNQPQHF. The full variable domain, with the rest looked up from reference TRBV7-9 and TRBJ1-5, is DTGVSQNPRHKITKRGQNVTFRCDPISEHNRLYWYRQTLGQGPEFLTYFQNEAQLEKSRLLSDRFSAERPKGSFSTLEIQRTEQGDSAMYLCASSLGGPNQPQHFGDGTRLSIL.

The chain links TRBV27 to TRBJ2-1, with D perhaps matching TRBD2 (6 bases). Germline values: CDR1 MNHEY, CDR2 SMNVEV (reference sequence). This CDR3 comprises 14 residues. Trimming cost V 3 bases and J 1 base, with 7 bases left between them. CDR3 sequence: CASSLSGSYNEQFF. CDR3 DNA sequence: TGTGCCAGCAGTTTGAGCGGGTCCTACAATGAGCAGTTCTTC.

V is TRBV27 and J is TRBJ1-5; perhaps TRBD1 as D (5 bases). Trimming removed 3 bases at V and 6 bases at J, with 12 bases between. Germline V gene data show CDR1 as MNHEY and CDR2 as SMNVEV (reference sequence). The CDR3 has 14 amino acids. The CDR3 coding sequence is TGTGCCAGCAGTTTGCTAGGACACGGTCAGCCCCAGCATTTT. This gives the protein CASSLLGHGQPQHF.

This clone was observed once. V and J are TRBV27 and TRBJ2-7, with 11 bases identical to TRBD2. After removal of 4 bases from V and 7 bases from J, the junction contained 9 bases not matched to a gene. CDR3 size: 15 residues. The germline V gene has CDR1 MNHEY and CDR2 SMNVEV (reference sequence). The CDR3 reads CASSSGTSGIGEQYF. The CDR3 region has the DNA TGTGCCAGCAGTTCCGGGACTAGCGGTATTGGGGAGCAGTACTTC.

The gene calls are TRBV28 and TRBJ2-1; 11 bases fit TRBD2. CDR1 is MDHEN, CDR2 SYDVKM, per germline. Germline trimming cut 6 bases from V and 5 bases from J; bases unmatched to any gene: 9. This CDR3 is 16 amino acids long. The CDR3 DNA sequence: TGTGCCAGCAGCTTTATAGCGGGAGGGCCGGACAATGAGCAGTTCTTC. This sequence encodes CASSFIAGGPDNEQFF.

The chain is built from TRBV19 and TRBJ2-3; 12 bases agree with TRBD1. Germline V lookup: CDR1 LNHDA, CDR2 SQIVND (reference sequence). CDR3 size: 16 residues. Trimming took 10 bases from V and 4 from J; bases not matched to a gene: 12. The CDR3 spells CATRRTGTGGPDTQYF. CDR3 sequence (DNA): TGTGCCACTAGACGAACCGGGACAGGGGGCCCAGATACGCAGTATTTT.